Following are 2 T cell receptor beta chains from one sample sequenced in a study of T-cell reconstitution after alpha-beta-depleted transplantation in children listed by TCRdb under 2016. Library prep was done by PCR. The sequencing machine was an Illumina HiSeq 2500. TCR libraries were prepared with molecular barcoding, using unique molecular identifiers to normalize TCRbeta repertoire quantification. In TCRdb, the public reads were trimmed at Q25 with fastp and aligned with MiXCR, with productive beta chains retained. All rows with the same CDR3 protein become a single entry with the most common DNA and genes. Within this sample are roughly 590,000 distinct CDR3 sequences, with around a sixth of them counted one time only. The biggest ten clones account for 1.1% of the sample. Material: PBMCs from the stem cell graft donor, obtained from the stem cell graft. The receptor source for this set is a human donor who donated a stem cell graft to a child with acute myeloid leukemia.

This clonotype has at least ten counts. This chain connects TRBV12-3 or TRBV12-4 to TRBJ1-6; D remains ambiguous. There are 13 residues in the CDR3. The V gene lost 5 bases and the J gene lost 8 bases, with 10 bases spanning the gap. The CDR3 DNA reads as TGTGCCAGCAGTCTTATGAGTGATTCACCCCTCCACTTT. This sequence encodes CASSLMSDSPLHF.

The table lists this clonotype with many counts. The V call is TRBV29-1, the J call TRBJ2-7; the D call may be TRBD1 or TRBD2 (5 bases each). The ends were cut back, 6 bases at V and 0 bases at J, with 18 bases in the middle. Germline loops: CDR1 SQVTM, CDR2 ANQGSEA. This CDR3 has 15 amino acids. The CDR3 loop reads CSVHLGARGSYEQYF. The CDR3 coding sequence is TGCAGCGTCCATCTCGGGGCTAGGGGCTCCTACGAGCAGTACTTC.